A single sample gave rise to the 3 T cell receptor beta chains below, sequenced in a study of PD-1 and CTLA-4 blockade in melanoma. Clones were sequenced by immunoSEQ multiplex PCR, and TCRdb holds only the in-frame ones, with some missing. The data hold 20,000 to 25,000 clones, with about nine tenths observed a single time. The sample consisted of CD8+ T cells from peripheral blood, taken before anti-PD-1 treatment. Receptor source: a human donor with melanoma.

The chain recombines TRBV13 with TRBJ2-7; maybe TRBD2 (5 bases). The V gene lost 4 bases and the J gene lost 6 bases, with 13 bases spanning the gap. The CDR3 has 13 amino acids. Germline loops: CDR1 PRHDT, CDR2 FYEKMQ (reference sequence). This CDR3 is CASSSGYEGEQYF. DNA of the CDR3: TGTGCCAGCAGCTCCGGGTACGAGGGCGAGCAGTACTTC.

This chain links TRBV30 with TRBJ2-5; perhaps TRBD2 as D (6 bases). Germline V gene sequence: CDR1 GTSNPN, CDR2 SVGIG (reference sequence). The CDR3 has 16 amino acids. Trimming stripped 1 base from V and 4 bases from J, with 19 bases between. The CDR3 sequence: CAWSGGELARGETQYF. CDR3 DNA sequence: TGTGCCTGGAGTGGGGGGGAGCTGGCAAGAGGAGAGACCCAGTACTTC.

The genes are TRBV12-3 or TRBV12-4 and TRBJ2-2; perhaps TRBD1 as D (5 bases). The CDR3 has 12 residues. V lost 9 bases, J lost 7 bases, and 12 bases lay in between. The CDR3 loop is CASTQGIGELFF. CDR3 coding DNA: TGTGCCAGTACCCAGGGCATCGGGGAGCTGTTTTTT.